The clone carrying this T cell receptor beta chain was seen a handful of times. Its antigen is unknown. CDR3 size: 15 residues. Trimming removed 0 bases at V and 5 bases at J, with 13 bases between. CDR1 is KGHSH, CDR2 LQKENI, per germline. This specimen belongs to a study of T-cell reconstitution after alpha-beta-depleted transplantation in children. Study-wide results and caveats: Surviving recipient T cells and thymic progenitors accounted for the high day-60 TCRbeta diversity observed in some patients. Counts and diversity of T cells one year after transplant came mostly from newly produced T cells. Reportedly, only several hundred clones from non-depleted graft cells drove alpha-beta T-cell counts at about two months.

TCRbeta library construction was performed incorporating unique molecular identifiers. TCRdb redid the calling of the PCR reads with MiXCR, one entry per CDR3 protein. Of 500,000 to 650,000 distinct CDR3 sequences in the sample, roughly 11% were seen once. This receptor was taken from a female patient under 10 years old who had a stem cell transplant for aplastic anemia, so the T cells may come from the graft donor. Here the sequenced sample was PBMCs, mostly from graft donor cells, taken 180 days after TCRalphabeta/CD19-depleted stem cell transplant. V gene TRBV18 combines with J gene TRBJ2-5; D may be TRBD2 (5 bases). CDR3 DNA: TGTGCCAGCTCACCACCGGACTTCTACCGGGAGACCCAGTACTTC. Protein sequence: CASSPPDFYRETQYF. The full variable domain, rest sourced from reference TRBV18 and TRBJ2-5, is NAGVMQNPRHLVRRRGQEARLRCSPMKGHSHVYWYRQLPEEGLKFMVYLQKENIIDESGMPKERFSAEFPKEGPSILRIQQVVRGDSAAYFCASSPPDFYRETQYFGPGTRLLVL.